This passage covers 28 T cell receptor beta chains from one sample sequenced in a study of T cells in localized non-small cell lung cancer. Assay: immunoSEQ multiplex PCR; the TCRdb copy retains only in-frame clones and omits some. Among more than 25,000 clones listed, roughly nine tenths were seen once. This material consisted of PBMCs, taken before any cancer treatment. The receptors originated from a man between 40 and 69 years old with stage II lung adenocarcinoma.

The rearrangement joins TRBV5-4 to TRBJ2-4; no clear D gene. Germline CDR1 reads SGHNT; CDR2 reads YYREEE (reference sequence). The CDR3 covers 13 residues. V was clipped by 0 bases and J by 3 bases, with 4 bases between them. CDR3 DNA: TGTGCCAGCAGCTTGGAGGTCAAAAACATTCAGTACTTC. Translation: CASSLEVKNIQYF.

This chain uses TRBV11-3 with TRBJ2-1; possibly TRBD2 for D (5 bases). CDR1 and CDR2 (germline): SGHNT, YENEEA. V was pared by 3 bases and J by 8 bases, with 8 bases between. CDR3 length equals 12 residues. The CDR3 DNA reads as TGTGCCAGCAGCTTTTTCGGGGATGAGCAGTTCTTC. Residues: CASSFFGDEQFF.

The CDR3 sequence is CASSAPSGVGGTDTQYF. The CDR3 DNA follows: TGTGCCAGCAGTGCCCCGAGCGGTGTAGGGGGCACAGATACGCAGTATTTT. The chain links TRBV25-1 to TRBJ2-3; perhaps D is TRBD1 or TRBD2 (5 bases each). Germline loops: CDR1 MGHDK, CDR2 SYGVNS. The CDR3 spans 17 residues. Deletions cut 4 bases from V and 1 base from J, with 18 bases between. The variable domain in full, completed from reference TRBV25-1 and TRBJ2-3, reads EADIYQTPRYLVIGTGKKITLECSQTMGHDKMYWYQQDPGMELHLIHYSYGVNSTEKGDLSSESTVSRIRTEHFPLTLESARPSHTSQYLCASSAPSGVGGTDTQYFGPGTRLTVL.

The chain carries TRBV2 and TRBJ1-4; D not certain. Germline lookup yields CDR1 SNHLY and CDR2 FYNNEI. The V end lost 3 bases, the J end lost 7 bases, and 12 bases lay between the germline ends. The CDR3 has 14 amino acids. Here the CDR3 reads CASSESWIGEKLFF. As DNA, the CDR3 is TGTGCCAGCAGTGAGTCCTGGATTGGTGAAAAACTGTTTTTT.

The V and J genes are TRBV7-8 and TRBJ2-3; no definite D call. Trimming left V 5 bases short and J 1 base short, with 10 bases between. There are 14 residues in the CDR3. The germline V gene encodes CDR1 SGHVS and CDR2 FQNEAQ. The CDR3, as DNA: TGTGCCAGCAGCCAGAACACCCGCACAGATACGCAGTATTTT. This encodes CASSQNTRTDTQYF. The full variable domain, rest sourced from reference TRBV7-8 and TRBJ2-3, is GAGVSQSPRYKVAKRGQDVALRCDPISGHVSLFWYQQALGQGPEFLTYFQNEAQLDKSGLPSDRFFAERPEGSVSTLKIQRTQQEDSAVYLCASSQNTRTDTQYFGPGTRLTVL.

The V and J genes are TRBV10-1 and TRBJ2-3; D may be TRBD1 or TRBD2 (5 bases each). Germline CDR1 and CDR2: WNHNN and SYGVQD (reference sequence). Between the trimmed V and J ends, which lost 0 bases and 6 bases, there was a span of 13 bases. The CDR3 is 15 residues long. CDR3 nucleotides: TGCGCCAGCAGTGAGTCCGGGACGCCTCTGGATACGCAGTATTTT. This gives the protein CASSESGTPLDTQYF.

The chain carries TRBV28 and TRBJ2-5; TRBD2 matches 8 bases. In germline, CDR1 is MDHEN, CDR2 SYDVKM. Trimming took 6 bases from V and 5 from J; bases not matched to a gene: 14. The CDR3 extends over 16 amino acids. DNA for the CDR3: TGTGCCAGCAGCCGCACACCGGGACTAGGGTTGGAGACCCAGTACTTC. This sequence encodes CASSRTPGLGLETQYF. Drawing the rest from reference TRBV28 and TRBJ2-5, the complete variable domain is DVKVTQSSRYLVKRTGEKVFLECVQDMDHENMFWYRQDPGLGLRLIYFSYDVKMKEKGDIPEGYSVSREKKERFSLILESASTNQTSMYLCASSRTPGLGLETQYFGPGTRLLVL.

The chain employs TRBV7-2 and TRBJ2-1, with 9 bases that match TRBD2. Unmatched junction bases numbered 8, after V lost 1 base and J lost 4 bases. The germline V gene has CDR1 SGHTA and CDR2 FQGNSA. CDR3 length equals 17 residues. Here the CDR3 reads CASSLDGGLAEYNEQFF. The CDR3 bases are TGTGCCAGCAGCTTAGACGGGGGACTAGCAGAATACAATGAGCAGTTCTTC.

The CDR3, as DNA: TGTGCCTGGAGTGTATTGGGGAGCACAGATACGCAGTATTTT. Translating gives CAWSVLGSTDTQYF. This sequence joins TRBV30 and TRBJ2-3; D unresolved. This CDR3 has 14 amino acids. Germline V CDR1 and CDR2: GTSNPN, SVGIG (reference sequence). The germline V and J ends were trimmed by 0 bases and 0 bases, with 7 bases remaining between them.

The rearrangement uses TRBV5-4 and TRBJ2-1; 11 nucleotides line up with TRBD1. V lost 4 bases and J lost 5; bases outside the gene matches: 8. CDR3 length equals 16 residues. Germline assignment: CDR1 SGHNT and CDR2 YYREEE (reference sequence). This chain's CDR3 is CASSVTPGQGDNEQFF. The CDR3 DNA follows: TGTGCCAGCAGCGTGACGCCGGGACAGGGGGACAATGAGCAGTTCTTC.

The CDR3 coding sequence is TGTGCCAGCAGCTTGGCTATGGGTAGCGGGAGCGGAAATGAGCAGTTCTTC. This codes for CASSLAMGSGSGNEQFF. This rearrangement joins TRBV7-3 to TRBJ2-1; 9 bases match TRBD2. V shed 3 bases and J 7 bases; nucleotides not matched to a gene: 13. The CDR3 has 17 residues. Germline V gene sequence: CDR1 SGHTA, CDR2 FQGTGA.

The chain carries TRBV7-3 and TRBJ2-1; 8 nucleotides match TRBD2. Germline CDR1 reads SGHTA; CDR2 reads FQGTGA. After removal of 3 bases from V and 8 bases from J, the junction contained 9 bases not matched to a gene. CDR3 length: 15 residues. Here the CDR3 reads CASSLDSGIRYEQFF. DNA for the CDR3: TGTGCCAGCAGCTTGGATAGCGGGATCAGATATGAGCAGTTCTTC. Supplemented by reference TRBV7-3 and TRBJ2-1, the full variable domain reads GAGVSQTPSNKVTEKGKYVELRCDPISGHTALYWYRQSLGQGPEFLIYFQGTGAADDSGLPNDRFFAVRPEGSVSTLKIQRTERGDSAVYLCASSLDSGIRYEQFFGPGTRLTVL.

This chain connects TRBV10-3 to TRBJ2-5; no clear D. CDR1 is ENHRY, CDR2 SYGVKD, per germline. CDR3 length equals 13 residues. The V and J ends lost 0 bases and 13 bases respectively, with 15 bases between them. The CDR3 reads CAISESDRGLRYF. CDR3 coding DNA: TGTGCCATCAGTGAGTCGGATCGAGGTCTTCGGTACTTC.

The chain recombines TRBV11-3 with TRBJ2-1, with TRBD1 matching over 9 bases. The CDR3 length is 16 residues. The V segment lost 3 bases and the J segment 9 bases; nucleotides outside the gene matches: 12. CDR1 is SGHNT, CDR2 YENEEA, per germline. CDR3 nucleotide sequence: TGTGCCAGCAGCTTGACAGGGGGTGATTATAGGGCTGAGCAGTTCTTC. Its translation: CASSLTGGDYRAEQFF.

The V gene is TRBV30, the J gene TRBJ1-3; D might be TRBD1 (5 bases). Germline lookup yields CDR1 GTSNPN and CDR2 SVGIG (reference sequence). V was pared by 2 bases and J by 4 bases, with 15 bases between. The CDR3 runs 15 residues. The CDR3 loop reads CAWSRDSGSGNTIYF. The CDR3 DNA reads as TGTGCCTGGAGTCGGGACTCCGGGAGCGGAAACACCATATATTTT.

The chain combines TRBV30 with TRBJ2-7; the D gene is possibly TRBD2 (5 bases). The germline V gene encodes CDR1 GTSNPN and CDR2 SVGIG (reference sequence). Trimming removed 0 bases at V and 0 bases at J, with 15 bases between. The CDR3 has 16 residues. CDR3 region: CAWSVIGGSSSYEQYF. The DNA for the CDR3 is TGTGCCTGGAGTGTAATCGGCGGGTCCAGCTCCTACGAGCAGTACTTC.

This clone was counted a few times. V and J are TRBV5-1 and TRBJ2-7; TRBD1 aligns across 8 bases. V trimming: 3 bases; J trimming: 4 bases; junction bases outside the gene matches: 12. The length of the CDR3 is 16 residues. Germline lookup yields CDR1 SGHRS and CDR2 YFSETQ. CDR3 in DNA: TGCGCCAGCAGCTCGGAACCTGGACAGGGCCGGTACGAGCAGTACTTC. This encodes CASSSEPGQGRYEQYF. The variable domain in full, completed from reference TRBV5-1 and TRBJ2-7, reads KAGVTQTPRYLIKTRGQQVTLSCSPISGHRSVSWYQQTPGQGLQFLFEYFSETQRNKGNFPGRFSGRQFSNSRSEMNVSTLELGDSALYLCASSSEPGQGRYEQYFGPGTRLTVT.

The J gene is TRBJ1-3, the V gene TRBV9; D might be TRBD1 (5 bases). In germline, CDR1 is SGDLS, CDR2 YYNGEE. V gave up 0 bases and J gave up 2 bases, with 6 bases separating them. The CDR3 contains 14 residues. The CDR3 DNA reads as TGTGCCAGCAGCGTAGGGGGGACTGGAAACACCATATATTTT. Its translation is CASSVGGTGNTIYF. The full variable domain, rest sourced from reference TRBV9 and TRBJ1-3, is DSGVTQTPKHLITATGQRVTLRCSPRSGDLSVYWYQQSLDQGLQFLIQYYNGEERAKGNILERFSAQQFPDLHSELNLSSLELGDSALYFCASSVGGTGNTIYFGEGSWLTVV.

V is TRBV5-1 and J is TRBJ2-4; 7 bases map to TRBD2. Germline V CDR1 and CDR2: SGHRS, YFSETQ. The ends lost 6 bases at V and 8 bases at J; junction bases unmatched: 14. This CDR3 is built from 15 residues. CDR3 residues: CASTRLGGSGDIQYF. The CDR3 DNA reads TGCGCCAGCACCCGGTTAGGCGGGAGCGGTGACATTCAGTACTTC.

V and J are TRBV28 and TRBJ2-1, with 9 positions matching TRBD2. Trimming at V came to 6 bases and at J to 2 bases, leaving 2 bases not matched to a gene. The CDR3 runs to 14 residues. Looked up from germline, CDR1 is MDHEN and CDR2 is SYDVKM. The CDR3 coding sequence is TGTGCCAGCAGCTGGACTAGCGCCTACAATGAGCAGTTCTTC. It encodes CASSWTSAYNEQFF.

The chain uses TRBV9 and TRBJ1-5; no clear D gene. Germline V lookup: CDR1 SGDLS, CDR2 YYNGEE. V was clipped by 4 bases and J by 4 bases, with 12 bases between them. The CDR3 contains 14 residues. The CDR3 region is CASSPGPLNQPQHF. The CDR3 DNA follows: TGTGCCAGCAGCCCCGGGCCCTTAAATCAGCCCCAGCATTTT.

This chain connects TRBV5-1 to TRBJ2-6; D could derive from TRBD1 or TRBD2 (5 bases each). Germline loops: CDR1 SGHRS, CDR2 YFSETQ. V dropped 2 bases and J dropped 2 bases, with 23 bases sitting between them. The CDR3 spans 20 residues. CDR3 sequence reads: CASSFTLGRRLGAGANVLTF. The CDR3 DNA follows: TGCGCCAGCAGCTTCACCCTGGGGCGGCGCCTGGGGGCTGGGGCCAACGTCCTGACTTTC.

The CDR3 DNA reads TGTGCCAGCAGCTTAGATCGGCCTGGCGAGCAGTACTTC. Its translation is CASSLDRPGEQYF. V is TRBV11-3 and J is TRBJ2-7; no clear D gene. Germline lookup yields CDR1 SGHNT and CDR2 YENEEA. The CDR3 consists of 13 residues. The V end was cut by 0 bases, the J end by 6 bases, with 9 bases between.

The V call is TRBV7-3, the J call TRBJ2-7; no clear D gene. CDR1 is SGHTA, CDR2 FQGTGA, per germline. This CDR3 is built from 13 residues. Trimming removed 2 bases at V and 0 bases at J, with 5 bases between. The CDR3 spells CASSLQDSYEQYF. CDR3 nucleotide sequence: TGTGCCAGCAGCTTACAAGACTCCTACGAGCAGTACTTC.

Only one count was recorded for this clone. V gene TRBV29-1 combines with J gene TRBJ1-2; the D gene is possibly TRBD1 (5 bases). CDR1 is SQVTM, CDR2 ANQGSEA, per germline. CDR3 length: 14 residues. CDR3 DNA: TGCGCCTGTCCCCGGATTCGGGGGAGGGATGGCTACACCTTC. Amino acids: CACPRIRGRDGYTF.

The chain is built from TRBV28 and TRBJ1-5, with D maybe TRBD1 (6 bases). This CDR3 has 17 amino acids. CDR1 and CDR2 from the germline V gene are MDHEN and SYDVKM. Trimming shortened V by 0 bases and J by 7 bases, and 19 bases separated the two germline ends. This CDR3 reads CASSLWGGRGALQPQHF. CDR3 bases: TGTGCCAGCAGTTTATGGGGGGGCAGGGGCGCATTACAGCCCCAGCATTTT.

This chain connects TRBV7-6 to TRBJ2-7; 14 bases are a match to TRBD2. V shed 5 bases, J shed 3 bases, and the junction held 6 bases outside the gene matches. This CDR3 is built from 16 residues. In germline, CDR1 is SGHVS, CDR2 FNYEAQ. CDR3 loop: CASSGGTSGSFYEQYF. CDR3 sequence (DNA): TGTGCCAGCAGCGGGGGGACTAGCGGGAGTTTCTACGAGCAGTACTTC.

The chain couples TRBV6-5 to TRBJ2-7; TRBD1 matches at 8 bases. V lost 7 bases to trimming and J lost 9 bases; unmatched junction nucleotides: 14. The V gene's germline CDR1 is MNHEY and CDR2 SVGAGI. This CDR3 spans 14 amino acids. CDR3 region: CASIAPGGARRQYF. The CDR3 bases are TGTGCCAGCATCGCGCCAGGGGGCGCGAGGCGGCAGTACTTC.